The subject of this entry is one TCR beta chain. The antigen is undetermined. The data originate from a study of CD8 T cells in Susac syndrome. General observations from the study: Maximal CD8+ clonal expansion in Susac was observed within TEMRA cells and among active patients. In total CD8+ repertoires, fewer than 20 Susac-specific public clones were found, and in CD8+ TEMRA repertoires, roughly five were found.

Blood CD8+ and CD4+ T cells underwent high-throughput TCR beta sequencing. The CDR3 has 14 residues. Trimming pared 0 bases from V and 4 bases from J, leaving 9 bases between. Germline V CDR1 and CDR2: DFQATT, SNEGSKA (reference sequence). RNA totalling about 0.45 to 1 ug underwent reverse transcription with random hexamers. The CDR3 of TCR beta was amplified by immunoSEQ multiplex PCR across 54 Vbeta and 13 Jbeta. TCRdb used MiXCR to reprocess the immunoSEQ multiplex PCR reads, holding one entry per CDR3 protein. The table lists fewer than 95,000 distinct CDR3 sequences, roughly 96% of them singletons.

The chain carries TRBV20-1 and TRBJ2-2, with TRBD1 as a possible D gene (5 bases). The TCR originated in a human donor with Susac syndrome. The specimen sequenced was CD8+ T cells from PBMCs. The CDR3 protein is CSARDRGATGELFF. In DNA form, the CDR3 reads TGCAGTGCTAGAGATCGTGGGGCCACCGGGGAGCTGTTTTTT.